Below are 13 T cell receptor beta chains sequenced from a single sample in a study of cytomegalovirus exposure and HLA in healthy donors. The table came from immunoSEQ multiplex PCR; TCRdb's copy has only in-frame clones and leaves some out. The sample has some 98,000 clones, around 85% seen once. The sample taken for sequencing was PBMCs. The receptors originated from a woman in her thirties in good health and CMV-seronegative.

The V call is TRBV10-3, the J call TRBJ2-7; D call uncertain. The ends were cut back, 7 bases at V and 3 bases at J, with 7 bases in the middle. CDR1 is ENHRY, CDR2 SYGVKD, per germline. The CDR3 runs to 11 residues. The CDR3: CAITDNYEQYF. The CDR3, as DNA: TGTGCCATCACCGACAACTACGAGCAGTACTTC.

J is TRBJ1-4 and V is TRBV6-1; TRBD1 is a possible D gene (5 bases). The V and J ends lost 4 bases and 13 bases respectively, with 25 bases between them. The CDR3 sequence is 16 residues long. CDR1 MNHNS and CDR2 SASEGT come from the germline V gene. CDR3 region: CASSGGPTWGRRGLFF. In nucleotides, the CDR3 is TGTGCCAGCAGTGGAGGACCCACGTGGGGCCGCCGTGGACTGTTTTTT.

The V and J genes are TRBV27 and TRBJ2-7; TRBD1 matches at 9 bases. The CDR3 is 15 residues long. CDR1 is MNHEY, CDR2 SMNVEV, per germline (reference sequence). The J segment lost 4 bases and the V segment lost 3 bases, leaving 7 bases of the junction unmatched. CDR3 sequence reads: CASSFSTGGTYEQYF. CDR3 nucleotide sequence: TGTGCCAGCAGTTTTTCGACAGGGGGGACGTACGAGCAGTACTTC.

The DNA of the CDR3 is TGTGCCAGCAGTTTATCGTCCGGGAGCAATCAGCCCCAGCATTTT. Translating it yields CASSLSSGSNQPQHF. The rearrangement links TRBV27 to TRBJ1-5; D is unresolved. V lost 0 bases to trimming and J lost 1 base, with 7 bases between them. Germline lookup yields CDR1 MNHEY and CDR2 SMNVEV (reference sequence). This CDR3 spans 15 amino acids.

This clone has just one count. This chain joins TRBV10-3 and TRBJ1-6; 9 nucleotides line up with TRBD1. V shed 1 base and J 10 bases; nucleotides not matched to a gene: 5. This CDR3 region has 15 residues. Looked up from germline, CDR1 is ENHRY and CDR2 is SYGVKD. The CDR3 coding sequence is TGTGCCATCAGTGAGTTGGGGACAGGGCAGTCACCCCTCCACTTT. Protein sequence: CAISELGTGQSPLHF.

This clone was picked up one time. The chain recombines TRBV5-4 with TRBJ2-1; 9 bases agree with TRBD2. Germline assignment: CDR1 SGHNT and CDR2 YYREEE (reference sequence). Unmatched junction bases numbered 16, after V lost 4 bases and J lost 8 bases. The CDR3 loop spans 17 amino acids. In DNA, the CDR3 is TGTGCCAGCAGCCCTCGAGGTACGGCGGGGGGGCCCTATGAGCAGTTCTTC. This encodes CASSPRGTAGGPYEQFF.

The chain carries TRBV6-5 and TRBJ2-3, with TRBD1 identical over 8 bases. The CDR3 sequence is 15 residues long. Germline trimming cut 6 bases from V and 4 bases from J; bases unmatched to any gene: 9. The V gene's germline CDR1 is MNHEY and CDR2 SVGAGI. The CDR3: CASSLTVRGPDTQYF. The CDR3 bases are TGTGCCAGCAGCTTAACGGTCAGGGGGCCAGATACGCAGTATTTT.

The rearrangement uses TRBV7-9 and TRBJ2-1, with TRBD2 identical over 8 bases. Unmatched junction bases numbered 19, after V lost 5 bases and J lost 4 bases. The CDR3 spans 19 residues. Germline CDR1 reads SEHNR; CDR2 reads FQNEAQ (reference sequence). CDR3 sequence (DNA): TGTGCCAGCAGCGAACTTCAACCTGGACTAGCTCCCCTGTACAATGAGCAGTTCTTC. This sequence encodes CASSELQPGLAPLYNEQFF.

The V and J genes are TRBV5-1 and TRBJ2-7; D gene uncertain. V lost 1 base to trimming and J lost 1 base, with 9 bases between them. Per the germline V gene, CDR1 is SGHRS and CDR2 is YFSETQ. This CDR3 contains 14 residues. CDR3 sequence: CASSLTVTSYEQYF. Here the CDR3 DNA reads TGCGCCAGCAGCTTGACGGTTACTTCCTACGAGCAGTACTTC.

V and J are TRBV11-2 and TRBJ2-7, with 7 bases identical to TRBD2. CDR3 length: 19 amino acids. Per germline, CDR1 SGHAT and CDR2 FQNNGV. With 0 bases clipped from V and 0 bases from J, the junction kept 14 bases outside the gene matches. The CDR3 reads CASSLDRRAGYASSYEQYF. The CDR3 DNA reads TGTGCCAGCAGCTTAGATCGTAGAGCGGGGTATGCCTCCTCCTACGAGCAGTACTTC.

The genes are TRBV25-1 and TRBJ1-4; D may be TRBD1 (5 bases). Trimming shortened V by 6 bases and J by 10 bases, and 18 bases separated the two germline ends. CDR1 is MGHDK and CDR2 is SYGVNS in the germline V gene. This CDR3 contains 14 residues. CDR3 sequence reads: CASRGENRSGKLFF. DNA of the CDR3: TGTGCCAGCAGGGGCGAGAACAGGTCGGGAAAACTGTTTTTT.

Only one count was recorded for this clone. The chain joins TRBV5-6 to TRBJ2-7; 12 bases match TRBD2. Germline lookup yields CDR1 SGHDT and CDR2 YYEEEE. The CDR3 runs 17 residues. J lost 6 bases, V lost 0 bases, and 10 bases had no gene match. In DNA form, the CDR3 reads TGTGCCAGCAGCTTGGTGTTTCTAGCGGGAGGGCCGGGCGAGCAGTACTTC. It yields the protein CASSLVFLAGGPGEQYF.

The count of this clone is one. The gene calls are TRBV6-5 and TRBJ1-5, with 9 bases matching TRBD1. The CDR3 covers 15 residues. J was trimmed by 4 bases and V by 6 bases; bases with no gene match: 7. CDR1 is MNHEY, CDR2 SVGAGI, per germline. CDR3 sequence (DNA): TGTGCCAGCAGACGGACAGGGGCCCAGAATCAGCCCCAGCATTTT. Protein: CASRRTGAQNQPQHF.